These 22 T cell receptor beta chains share one sample of origin, sequenced in a study of cytomegalovirus exposure and HLA in healthy donors. PCR employed 60 Vbeta and 13 Jbeta primers. This table comes from immunoSEQ multiplex PCR, and its TCRdb copy is limited to in-frame clones, with some not included. Of about 160,000 clones in the sample, roughly 70% were seen once. The specimen was PBMCs. Receptors were obtained from a woman aged 50 to 65 in good health and CMV-seropositive.

The rearrangement uses TRBV15 and TRBJ2-3; maybe TRBD2 (6 bases). The CDR3 has 16 residues. V was trimmed by 1 base and J by 0 bases, leaving 11 bases between them. Germline V lookup: CDR1 LNHNV, CDR2 YYDKDF (reference sequence). The CDR3 sequence is CATSRVGRGSTDTQYF. As DNA, the CDR3 is TGTGCCACCAGCAGAGTGGGGCGGGGAAGCACAGATACGCAGTATTTT. The full variable domain, its missing parts supplied by reference TRBV15 and TRBJ2-3, is DAMVIQNPRYQVTQFGKPVTLSCSQTLNHNVMYWYQQKSSQAPKLLFHYYDKDFNNEADTPDNFQSRRPNTSFCFLDIRSPGLGDTAMYLCATSRVGRGSTDTQYFGPGTRLTVL.

The rearrangement links TRBV7-2 to TRBJ2-1; TRBD1 matches at 7 bases. The junction had 3 bases not matched to a gene; V was cut back by 6 bases and J by 4 bases. Germline V gives CDR1 SGHTA, CDR2 FQGNSA. The CDR3 spans 13 residues. CDR3: CASRSGQYNEQFF. CDR3 DNA sequence: TGTGCCAGCAGGTCGGGACAGTACAATGAGCAGTTCTTC.

Only a few counts were recorded for this clone. V and J are TRBV4-2 and TRBJ1-1, with D maybe TRBD1 (6 bases). CDR1 and CDR2 from the germline V gene are LGHNA and YNFKEQ. CDR3 length equals 15 residues. V gave up 0 bases and J gave up 7 bases, with 15 bases separating them. The CDR3 reads CASSQDLLDSGEAFF. CDR3 sequence (DNA): TGTGCCAGCAGCCAAGATCTACTGGACAGCGGTGAAGCTTTCTTT.

The chain uses TRBV7-3 and TRBJ2-2; a weak D match, TRBD2 (7 bases). Trimming removed 3 bases at V and 0 bases at J, with 11 bases between. CDR1 and CDR2 from the germline V gene are SGHTA and FQGTGA. This CDR3 is built from 16 residues. This CDR3 reads CASSLNGGPNTGELFF. The CDR3 DNA reads TGTGCCAGCAGCTTGAACGGGGGGCCGAACACCGGGGAGCTGTTTTTT.

This chain uses TRBV7-3 with TRBJ1-1; maybe TRBD1 (5 bases). CDR3 length: 14 residues. Germline CDR1 reads SGHTA; CDR2 reads FQGTGA. With 1 base removed from V and 3 bases from J, the gap between germline ends came to 9 bases. CDR3 sequence reads: CASSLKGRDTEAFF. CDR3 DNA: TGTGCCAGCAGCTTAAAGGGCAGGGACACTGAAGCTTTCTTT.

The chain joins TRBV29-1 to TRBJ1-3; D possibly corresponds to TRBD1 (5 bases). The CDR3 is 15 amino acids. V lost 7 bases and J lost 0, with 16 bases in between. Germline loops: CDR1 SQVTM, CDR2 ANQGSEA. The CDR3 nucleotides are TGCAGCGCTGGGGCAGGGTCCACCTCTGGAAACACCATATATTTT. Its protein product is CSAGAGSTSGNTIYF.

The J gene is TRBJ1-5, the V gene TRBV27; no firm D call. Germline V gene lookup returns CDR1 MNHEY and CDR2 SMNVEV (reference sequence). The CDR3 runs 15 residues. V lost 1 base and J lost 0, with 7 bases in between. The CDR3 is CASSLYRYSNQPQHF. CDR3 coding DNA: TGTGCCAGCAGTTTATACCGGTATAGCAATCAGCCCCAGCATTTT.

This clone came up a few times. The rearrangement links TRBV5-6 to TRBJ1-2, with a possible D match to TRBD1 (6 bases). The germline CDR1 and CDR2 sequences are SGHDT and YYEEEE. With 4 bases removed from V and 4 bases from J, the gap between germline ends came to 17 bases. CDR3 length: 15 amino acids. The CDR3 nucleotides read TGTGCCAGCAGCCTACTCAGGGGTTTCTCCTATGGCTACACCTTC. Encoded protein: CASSLLRGFSYGYTF. Using reference TRBV5-6 and TRBJ1-2 for the parts outside the CDR3, the full variable domain is DAGVTQSPTHLIKTRGQQVTLRCSPKSGHDTVSWYQQALGQGPQFIFQYYEEEERQRGNFPDRFSGHQFPNYSSELNVNALLLGDSALYLCASSLLRGFSYGYTFGSGTRLTVV.

The chain links TRBV9 to TRBJ2-5; 7 nucleotides line up with TRBD2. The CDR3 loop spans 13 amino acids. The V and J ends lost 4 bases and 3 bases, in that order; junction bases with no gene match: 3. The germline gives CDR1 SGDLS, CDR2 YYNGEE. The CDR3: CASSTGLEETQYF. In nucleotides, the CDR3 is TGTGCCAGCAGCACAGGACTAGAAGAGACCCAGTACTTC. The whole variable domain, filled in from reference TRBV9 and TRBJ2-5, reads DSGVTQTPKHLITATGQRVTLRCSPRSGDLSVYWYQQSLDQGLQFLIQYYNGEERAKGNILERFSAQQFPDLHSELNLSSLELGDSALYFCASSTGLEETQYFGPGTRLLVL.

This chain connects TRBV5-1 to TRBJ2-5; 9 bases map to TRBD1. This CDR3 has 15 residues. Per germline, CDR1 SGHRS and CDR2 YFSETQ. Germline trimming cut 3 bases from V and 10 bases from J; bases unmatched to any gene: 13. The CDR3 bases are TGCGCCAGCAGCTCGGGACAGGGTTGGGGTGTGGGCCAGTACTTC. This translates into CASSSGQGWGVGQYF. The full variable domain, rest sourced from reference TRBV5-1 and TRBJ2-5, is KAGVTQTPRYLIKTRGQQVTLSCSPISGHRSVSWYQQTPGQGLQFLFEYFSETQRNKGNFPGRFSGRQFSNSRSEMNVSTLELGDSALYLCASSSGQGWGVGQYFGPGTRLLVL.

The gene calls are TRBV6-5 and TRBJ1-2, with TRBD1 matching over 8 bases. The trim removed 2 bases at V and 9 bases at J, leaving 5 bases unmatched. The CDR3 runs to 13 residues. Germline-derived CDR1 and CDR2 are MNHEY and SVGAGI. CDR3 sequence reads: CASSYPGGRSYTF. Written as DNA, the CDR3 is TGTGCCAGCAGTTACCCAGGGGGCCGGAGCTACACCTTC.

Only a few counts were recorded for this clone. The chain couples TRBV4-2 to TRBJ1-5, with D tentatively TRBD1 (5 bases). The germline V gene has CDR1 LGHNA and CDR2 YNFKEQ. The CDR3 is 15 residues long. Trimming removed 1 base from V and 5 bases from J, with 12 bases in between. CDR3 region: CASSQVGEGDQPQHF. Here the CDR3 DNA reads TGTGCCAGCAGCCAAGTGGGGGAGGGAGATCAGCCCCAGCATTTT.

V gene TRBV19 combines with J gene TRBJ2-2; a weak D match, TRBD2 (8 bases). CDR1 is LNHDA and CDR2 is SQIVND in the germline V gene (reference sequence). The CDR3 sequence is 18 residues long. Trimming shortened V by 2 bases and J by 4 bases, and 20 bases separated the two germline ends. The CDR3 loop is CASSIPAGRGRGTGELFF. As DNA, the CDR3 is TGTGCCAGTAGTATACCTGCCGGGAGGGGGCGCGGCACCGGGGAGCTGTTTTTT.

The genes are TRBV2 and TRBJ1-2; D unclear. V was cut by 7 bases and J by 8 bases, with 11 bases left in between. The CDR3 consists of 11 residues. The germline V gene encodes CDR1 SNHLY and CDR2 FYNNEI. The CDR3 loop is CASKREEGYTF. For the CDR3, the DNA is TGTGCCAGCAAGAGAGAGGAAGGCTACACCTTC.

This clone was observed a handful of times. CDR3 residues: CASSTTREANVLTF. CDR3 coding DNA: TGTGCCAGCAGCACCACCCGAGAGGCCAACGTCCTGACTTTC. The chain joins TRBV6-5 to TRBJ2-6; no definite D call. CDR3 length: 14 residues. With 6 bases removed from V and 6 bases from J, the gap between germline ends came to 12 bases. Germline loops: CDR1 MNHEY, CDR2 SVGAGI.

This clone was found once. V is TRBV6-6 and J is TRBJ1-1; no reliable D call. This CDR3 contains 14 residues. Germline CDR1 and CDR2: MNHNY and SVGAGI (reference sequence). V was shortened by 0 bases and J by 3 bases, with 8 bases between the two germline ends. CDR3 sequence reads: CASSYSRADTEAFF. In nucleotides, the CDR3 is TGTGCCAGCAGTTACTCGCGAGCGGACACTGAAGCTTTCTTT.

This clone was detected a few times. The chain combines TRBV2 with TRBJ2-2, with TRBD2 matching over 8 bases. Trimming at V came to 7 bases and at J to 5 bases, leaving 6 bases not matched to a gene. Germline V lookup: CDR1 SNHLY, CDR2 FYNNEI. The CDR3 has 14 amino acids. The CDR3 DNA sequence: TGTGCCAGCAACCCGGGGGGGGTTACCGGGGAGCTGTTTTTT. Its translation: CASNPGGVTGELFF.

A remark on this clone: The sample holds other DNA sequences that translate to the same CDR3. DNA of the CDR3: TGCGCCAGCAGCTTAGGGGACAGTAACTATGGCTACACCTTC. Protein product: CASSLGDSNYGYTF. V gene TRBV5-1 combines with J gene TRBJ1-2, with 7 bases aligning to TRBD1. The CDR3 is made up of 14 amino acids. J lost 1 base, V lost 2 bases, and 2 bases had no gene match. Germline CDR1 and CDR2: SGHRS and YFSETQ. The entire variable domain, with the rest obtained from reference TRBV5-1 and TRBJ1-2, is as follows: KAGVTQTPRYLIKTRGQQVTLSCSPISGHRSVSWYQQTPGQGLQFLFEYFSETQRNKGNFPGRFSGRQFSNSRSEMNVSTLELGDSALYLCASSLGDSNYGYTFGSGTRLTVV.

This clone came up a few times. This rearrangement joins TRBV6-5 to TRBJ1-1; maybe TRBD1 (6 bases). The V end lost 0 bases, the J end lost 12 bases, and 11 bases lay between the germline ends. Germline V gene sequence: CDR1 MNHEY, CDR2 SVGAGI. This CDR3 region has 12 residues. The DNA for the CDR3 is TGTGCCAGCAGTTACTCTGGGGGCGGGTCTTTCTTT. It is translated as CASSYSGGGSFF.

The chain recombines TRBV6-5 with TRBJ1-4; no firm D call. Germline CDR1 and CDR2: MNHEY and SVGAGI. V gave up 5 bases and J gave up 3 bases, with 7 bases separating them. CDR3 length: 13 residues. The CDR3 loop is CASSRTSNEKLFF. CDR3 in DNA: TGTGCCAGCAGTCGCACATCTAATGAAAAACTGTTTTTT.

The chain has TRBV2 and TRBJ1-6, with TRBD1 matching over 8 bases. In germline, CDR1 is SNHLY, CDR2 FYNNEI. The trim removed 5 bases at V and 9 bases at J, leaving 9 bases unmatched. The CDR3 runs to 15 residues. The CDR3 nucleotides read TGTGCCAGCAGTAGCAACAGGGGGAACGGTTCACCCCTCCACTTT. Translation gives CASSSNRGNGSPLHF.

The rearrangement joins TRBV7-2 to TRBJ1-2; D is unclear. The germline V gene has CDR1 SGHTA and CDR2 FQGNSA. Trimming removed 5 bases at V and 8 bases at J, with 15 bases between. There are 13 residues in the CDR3. The DNA for the CDR3 is TGTGCCAGCAGCCCCCAACGAACTTGGGGCTACACCTTC. It yields the protein CASSPQRTWGYTF.